What follows are 23 T cell receptor beta chains derived from one specimen sequenced in a study of T cell repertoires in cytomegalovirus infection. TCRdb reprocessed the reads via MiXCR and lists one record per CDR3 protein. The sample carries about 340,000 distinct CDR3 sequences, almost 30% recorded once. No antigen has been assigned to these receptors. The specimen was cultured PBMCs, collected from culture after CMV antigen stimulation. The source is a human donor in good health (CMV status not recorded). Some clones in this sample may be carry-over from other donors' samples.

DNA for the CDR3: TGTGCCAGCTCACCAGGACAGGGGACAGTGAATTCACCCCTCCACTTT. This codes for CASSPGQGTVNSPLHF. The chain combines TRBV18 with TRBJ1-6; 9 nucleotides align to TRBD1. Unmatched junction bases numbered 6, after V lost 2 bases and J lost 7 bases. Germline V gene data show CDR1 as KGHSH and CDR2 as LQKENI. This CDR3 is built from 16 residues.

This clonotype was found a few times. V and J are TRBV7-2 and TRBJ2-1; D gene ambiguous. The ends were cut back, 0 bases at V and 8 bases at J, with 8 bases in the middle. The CDR3 loop spans 13 amino acids. Germline-derived CDR1 and CDR2 are SGHTA and FQGNSA. CDR3 DNA: TGTGCCAGCAGCTTAGCGAAACAGCATGAGCAGTTCTTC. Protein: CASSLAKQHEQFF.

This clonotype has at least ten counts. The rearrangement joins TRBV20-1 to TRBJ2-3; D is ambiguous. V lost 3 bases and J lost 4, with 17 bases in between. CDR3 length: 15 amino acids. Germline V CDR1 and CDR2: DFQATT, SNEGSKA (reference sequence). The CDR3 sequence is CSARGPGLVPDTQYF. As DNA, the CDR3 is TGCAGTGCTAGGGGCCCCGGGCTAGTTCCAGATACGCAGTATTTT.

The chain joins TRBV5-6 to TRBJ2-7, with 8 positions matching TRBD1. The CDR3 length is 15 residues. V was clipped by 4 bases and J by 0 bases; unmatched bases: 6. CDR1 and CDR2 (germline): SGHDT, YYEEEE. This CDR3 reads CASSRQGRSSYEQYF. The CDR3 coding sequence is TGTGCCAGCAGCCGACAGGGGAGGAGCTCCTACGAGCAGTACTTC.

CDR3 bases: TGTGCCATCAGTGATAACCGGGGGGGGTACGAGCAGTACTTC. This sequence encodes CAISDNRGGYEQYF. The chain has TRBV10-3 and TRBJ2-7; TRBD2 matches 8 bases. Germline trimming cut 3 bases from V and 4 bases from J; bases unmatched to any gene: 5. The V gene's germline CDR1 is ENHRY and CDR2 SYGVKD. The CDR3 sequence is 14 residues long.

The chain joins TRBV24-1 to TRBJ2-2; a possible D gene is TRBD1 (6 bases). Germline CDR1 and CDR2: KGHDR and SFDVKD. Trimming shortened V by 9 bases and J by 3 bases, and 10 bases separated the two germline ends. This CDR3 is built from 13 residues. CDR3 sequence: CATRDTHTGELFF. CDR3 nucleotide sequence: TGTGCCACCCGGGACACCCACACCGGGGAGCTGTTTTTT.

The chain links TRBV5-4 to TRBJ2-7; 10 bases are a match to TRBD1. V was clipped by 4 bases and J by 2 bases; unmatched bases: 9. CDR3 length: 16 amino acids. CDR1 and CDR2 (germline): SGHNT, YYREEE (reference sequence). The CDR3 DNA sequence: TGTGCCAGCAGCCCCGGCGGGGGGACAGGGGCCTACGAGCAGTACTTC. Translated: CASSPGGGTGAYEQYF.

This chain joins TRBV18 and TRBJ2-2, with a possible D match to TRBD2 (5 bases). V lost 3 bases to trimming and J lost 1 base, with 9 bases between them. Germline V gives CDR1 KGHSH, CDR2 LQKENI. The CDR3 contains 15 residues. CDR3 region: CASSPQRENTGELFF. In DNA, the CDR3 is TGTGCCAGCTCACCTCAACGGGAGAACACCGGGGAGCTGTTTTTT.

This clonotype was counted a few times. This chain connects TRBV5-1 to TRBJ1-1; D is unresolved. Germline V gene data show CDR1 as SGHRS and CDR2 as YFSETQ. Deletions cut 1 base from V and 0 bases from J, with 7 bases between. The CDR3 is 14 amino acids. Here the CDR3 reads CASSLLGLNTEAFF. CDR3 DNA sequence: TGCGCCAGCAGCTTGTTGGGGTTGAACACTGAAGCTTTCTTT. Full variable domain (remainder filled in from reference TRBV5-1 and TRBJ1-1): KAGVTQTPRYLIKTRGQQVTLSCSPISGHRSVSWYQQTPGQGLQFLFEYFSETQRNKGNFPGRFSGRQFSNSRSEMNVSTLELGDSALYLCASSLLGLNTEAFFGQGTRLTVV.

V and J are TRBV4-1 and TRBJ1-5; possible D gene TRBD1, 6 bases. V gave up 0 bases and J gave up 3 bases, with 12 bases separating them. The germline gives CDR1 MGHRA, CDR2 YSYEKL. CDR3 length: 16 residues. In nucleotides, the CDR3 is TGCGCCAGCAGCCAAGATGGGCCAGGGGACAATCAGCCCCAGCATTTT. The encoded protein is CASSQDGPGDNQPQHF.

The genes are TRBV7-3 and TRBJ2-1; D is perhaps TRBD2 (7 bases). Germline V gene lookup returns CDR1 SGHTA and CDR2 FQGTGA. The CDR3 consists of 15 residues. V lost 7 bases, J lost 4 bases, and 17 bases lay in between. CDR3 residues: CASNPEGGGYNEQFF. The CDR3 DNA is TGTGCCAGCAACCCCGAGGGGGGGGGGTACAATGAGCAGTTCTTC.

This clonotype showed up just a few times. The chain uses TRBV3-1 and TRBJ1-2; D remains unclear. Germline V gene lookup returns CDR1 LGHDT and CDR2 YNNKEL (reference sequence). Trimming shortened V by 6 bases and J by 1 base, and 15 bases separated the two germline ends. The CDR3 has 15 amino acids. CDR3 sequence reads: CASSLDGRLNYGYTF. DNA of the CDR3: TGTGCCAGCAGTCTAGACGGACGGCTTAACTATGGCTACACCTTC.

This clonotype was picked up a small number of times. No conserved phenylalanine or tryptophan ends this CDR3, so it is likely a read error. The DNA is omitted, as the CDR3 cannot be located on it reliably, and the CDR3 follows TCRdb's listing. This sequence joins TRBV12-3 or TRBV12-4 and TRBJ2-6; the table names TRBD1, a call not compared with the DNA. 20 amino acids form the CDR3, both terminal residues included. The CDR3 spells CASSLALISWDGTLWGQRPS.

DNA for the CDR3: TGTGCCAGCAGCCTGACTAGCGGGAACTACAATGAGCAGTTCTTC. It specifies CASSLTSGNYNEQFF. The rearrangement links TRBV11-2 to TRBJ2-1, with TRBD2 matching 11 bases. The ends lost 5 bases at V and 3 bases at J; junction bases unmatched: 3. The germline CDR1 and CDR2 sequences are SGHAT and FQNNGV. CDR3 length: 15 residues.

The rearrangement uses TRBV7-3 and TRBJ1-2, with D possibly being TRBD1 (6 bases). The length of the CDR3 is 14 residues. V was cut by 5 bases and J by 8 bases, with 18 bases left in between. CDR1 is SGHTA and CDR2 is FQGTGA in the germline V gene. The DNA of the CDR3 is TGTGCCAGCAGCCCCCTCGGCGGGGGGCGCGGCTACACCTTC. Translated, it gives CASSPLGGGRGYTF.

The sample holds a few counts of this clonotype. The rearrangement joins TRBV20-1 to TRBJ1-1; perhaps TRBD1 as D (5 bases). The length of the CDR3 is 11 residues. The V and J ends lost 7 bases and 6 bases respectively, with 12 bases between them. From germline, CDR1 is DFQATT and CDR2 SNEGSKA (reference sequence). The CDR3 region is CSVSGTSEAFF. The CDR3 nucleotides are TGCAGTGTTTCCGGGACGTCTGAAGCTTTCTTT.

The table lists this clonotype with a few counts. The rearrangement joins TRBV25-1 to TRBJ1-5, with 10 bases lining up with TRBD1. The J segment lost 1 base and the V segment lost 11 bases, leaving 14 bases of the junction unmatched. Germline V gene sequence: CDR1 MGHDK, CDR2 SYGVNS. The CDR3 is made up of 17 amino acids. The CDR3 nucleotides read TGTGCCGTACTAGTGGGGACAGGGGTGGGGAGCAATCAGCCCCAGCATTTT. It translates to CAVLVGTGVGSNQPQHF.

The chain is built from TRBV6-1 and TRBJ2-5; possibly TRBD2 for D (5 bases). Looked up from germline, CDR1 is MNHNS and CDR2 is SASEGT. V was cut by 1 base and J by 10 bases, with 16 bases left in between. The CDR3 loop spans 14 amino acids. The DNA of the CDR3 is TGTGCCAGCAGTGAAGTGGACGGGTCGGGGAGCCAGTACTTC. Translation: CASSEVDGSGSQYF.

This clonotype was detected only a few times. The rearrangement joins TRBV7-9 to TRBJ1-2; possible D gene TRBD1, 6 bases. The CDR3 spans 11 residues. Germline V gene data show CDR1 as SEHNR and CDR2 as FQNEAQ (reference sequence). The V gene lost 2 bases and the J gene lost 13 bases, with 11 bases spanning the gap. CDR3: CASSLPTGITF. CDR3 DNA: TGTGCCAGCAGCTTACCTACAGGGATCACCTTC.

The chain employs TRBV7-9 and TRBJ2-7; a weak D match, TRBD1 (6 bases). Trimming shortened V by 5 bases and J by 3 bases, and 14 bases separated the two germline ends. Germline V CDR1 and CDR2: SEHNR, FQNEAQ (reference sequence). The CDR3 contains 14 residues. The CDR3 DNA follows: TGTGCCAGCAGCACCCCGGGCAGGGGCTACGAGCAGTACTTC. Translating gives CASSTPGRGYEQYF.

The J gene is TRBJ1-4, the V gene TRBV11-2; D not resolved. The CDR3 length is 13 residues. CDR1 and CDR2 from the germline V gene are SGHAT and FQNNGV. Trimming removed 2 bases from V and 5 bases from J, with 6 bases in between. The DNA for the CDR3 is TGTGCCAGCAGCTTACAGCTAAATGAAAAACTGTTTTTT. It encodes CASSLQLNEKLFF. The full variable domain, with the rest looked up from reference TRBV11-2 and TRBJ1-4, is EAGVAQSPRYKIIEKRQSVAFWCNPISGHATLYWYQQILGQGPKLLIQFQNNGVVDDSQLPKDRFSAERLKGVDSTLKIQPAKLEDSAVYLCASSLQLNEKLFFGSGTQLSVL.

V gene TRBV6-5 combines with J gene TRBJ1-2; 8 bases are a match to TRBD1. The V and J ends lost 5 bases and 6 bases, in that order; junction bases with no gene match: 5. CDR3 length: 13 residues. Germline lookup yields CDR1 MNHEY and CDR2 SVGAGI. CDR3 in amino acids: CASSRGTGDGYTF. The CDR3 DNA follows: TGTGCCAGCAGTCGCGGGACAGGCGATGGCTACACCTTC.

The V call is TRBV7-9, the J call TRBJ2-7; unclear D gene. Germline V CDR1 and CDR2: SEHNR, FQNEAQ (reference sequence). The CDR3 is 13 amino acids. V lost 5 bases and J 2 bases, leaving 10 bases between the germline ends. The CDR3 here is CASSMAEAYEQYF. DNA of the CDR3: TGTGCCAGCAGCATGGCCGAGGCCTACGAGCAGTACTTC. The full variable domain, completed using reference TRBV7-9 and TRBJ2-7, is DTGVSQNPRHKITKRGQNVTFRCDPISEHNRLYWYRQTLGQGPEFLTYFQNEAQLEKSRLLSDRFSAERPKGSFSTLEIQRTEQGDSAMYLCASSMAEAYEQYFGPGTRLTVT.